Following are 18 T cell receptor beta chains from one sample sequenced in a study of shared clonotypes between healthy human individuals. Generated by immunoSEQ multiplex PCR, the TCRdb table keeps only in-frame clones and is missing some. The table has roughly 2 million clones, around 95% seen once; the top ten hold 0.13%. The sequenced sample was naive CD4+ T cells sorted from blood. Noted subset: CD45RA+ positively selected. Receptors were obtained from a young man in good health.

The chain uses TRBV13 and TRBJ1-6; TRBD1 matches 10 bases. V was clipped by 1 base and J by 6 bases; unmatched bases: 6. The CDR3 runs 17 residues. Germline V gene data show CDR1 as PRHDT and CDR2 as FYEKMQ (reference sequence). In DNA form, the CDR3 reads TGTGCCAGCAGCTTAGAAGGGACAGGGGTTGGTAATTCACCCCTCCACTTT. Amino acids: CASSLEGTGVGNSPLHF. The full variable domain, its missing parts supplied by reference TRBV13 and TRBJ1-6, is AAGVIQSPRHLIKEKRETATLKCYPIPRHDTVYWYQQGPGQDPQFLISFYEKMQSDKGSIPDRFSAQQFSDYHSELNMSSLELGDSALYFCASSLEGTGVGNSPLHFGNGTRLTVT.

Comments on this clone: Distinct nucleotide sequences in the sample also encode this CDR3. V usage is TRBV6-5 and J usage is TRBJ2-7; D gene ambiguous. Germline lookup yields CDR1 MNHEY and CDR2 SVGAGI. V was clipped by 2 bases and J by 0 bases, with 8 bases between them. The CDR3 has 14 residues. In DNA, the CDR3 is TGTGCCAGCAGTTACGGACCGGCCTCCTACGAGCAGTACTTC. As protein: CASSYGPASYEQYF.

The chain is built from TRBV7-2 and TRBJ1-1; D uncertain. Looked up from germline, CDR1 is SGHTA and CDR2 is FQGNSA. The CDR3 is 13 residues long. Trimming stripped 2 bases from V and 7 bases from J, with 11 bases between. This CDR3 reads CASSLPPTYEAFF. The CDR3 DNA reads as TGTGCCAGCAGCTTACCGCCTACATATGAAGCTTTCTTT.

J is TRBJ2-5 and V is TRBV6-5; the match to TRBD2 covers 9 bases. From germline, CDR1 is MNHEY and CDR2 SVGAGI. The CDR3 totals 15 residues. V lost 9 bases, J lost 5 bases, and 13 bases stayed unmatched. The CDR3 bases are TGTGCCAGTTACCGAGCGGGAGGTCCCCCCGAGACCCAGTACTTC. This encodes CASYRAGGPPETQYF.

This rearrangement joins TRBV6-5 to TRBJ1-2; D remains ambiguous. CDR1 is MNHEY, CDR2 SVGAGI, per germline. Trimming removed 6 bases from V and 1 base from J, with 6 bases in between. The length of the CDR3 is 12 residues. The CDR3 region has the DNA TGTGCCAGCAGCCAAAATAACTATGGCTACACCTTC. Its protein product is CASSQNNYGYTF.

This clone was seen a single time. The rearrangement uses TRBV5-4 and TRBJ2-2; 10 bases line up with TRBD1. The CDR3 spans 15 residues. Germline V gene lookup returns CDR1 SGHNT and CDR2 YYREEE (reference sequence). The V and J ends lost 4 bases and 3 bases, in that order; junction bases with no gene match: 3. The CDR3 DNA follows: TGTGCCAGCAGCATAGGACAGGGGGACACCGGGGAGCTGTTTTTT. Translating it yields CASSIGQGDTGELFF.

The chain recombines TRBV5-6 with TRBJ1-2; D possibly corresponds to TRBD1 (6 bases). This CDR3 is built from 15 residues. Germline CDR1 and CDR2: SGHDT and YYEEEE. Trimming removed 5 bases at V and 4 bases at J, with 18 bases between. The CDR3 DNA reads TGTGCCAGCAGTCAAACAGGGACCCCTGCCTATGGCTACACCTTC. Protein sequence: CASSQTGTPAYGYTF.

CDR3 amino acids: CASSRGRVSGNTIYF. CDR3 sequence (DNA): TGTGCCAGCAGTCGAGGGAGGGTATCTGGAAACACCATATATTTT. The chain employs TRBV6-5 and TRBJ1-3; no reliable D call. Trimming stripped 5 bases from V and 1 base from J, with 12 bases between. Germline lookup yields CDR1 MNHEY and CDR2 SVGAGI. The CDR3 runs 15 residues.

V is TRBV2 and J is TRBJ2-7, with 8 bases aligning to TRBD2. This CDR3 region has 15 residues. Per germline, CDR1 SNHLY and CDR2 FYNNEI. V lost 4 bases to trimming and J lost 2 bases; unmatched junction nucleotides: 7. In DNA, the CDR3 is TGTGCCAGCAGTGGGAGCGGGGGCCTCCCCTACGAGCAGTACTTC. It codes for CASSGSGGLPYEQYF.

V is TRBV18 and J is TRBJ1-2; 8 bases match TRBD1. Germline V gene data show CDR1 as KGHSH and CDR2 as LQKENI. V dropped 3 bases and J dropped 2; count of bases not matched to a gene: 5. The CDR3 spans 15 residues. In DNA form, the CDR3 reads TGTGCCAGCTCACCTGGGGGACAGGCCAACTATGGCTACACCTTC. Translation gives CASSPGGQANYGYTF. The whole variable domain, remainder taken from reference TRBV18 and TRBJ1-2, is NAGVMQNPRHLVRRRGQEARLRCSPMKGHSHVYWYRQLPEEGLKFMVYLQKENIIDESGMPKERFSAEFPKEGPSILRIQQVVRGDSAAYFCASSPGGQANYGYTFGSGTRLTVV.

On this clone itself: Other nucleotide sequences in the sample specify the same CDR3. The chain has TRBV19 and TRBJ2-2; D gene uncertain. The V gene lost 3 bases and the J gene lost 2 bases, with 4 bases spanning the gap. The CDR3 has 13 amino acids. The germline gives CDR1 LNHDA, CDR2 SQIVND (reference sequence). The CDR3 nucleotides are TGTGCCAGTAGTATTGGCAACACCGGGGAGCTGTTTTTT. Protein product: CASSIGNTGELFF.

The chain links TRBV6-5 to TRBJ1-2; D gene unclear. With 5 bases removed from V and 7 bases from J, the gap between germline ends came to 11 bases. The CDR3 length is 12 residues. CDR1 is MNHEY, CDR2 SVGAGI, per germline. The CDR3 nucleotides are TGTGCCAGCAGTCGCTCTAATTCTGGCTACACCTTC. Its protein is CASSRSNSGYTF.

The chain carries TRBV28 and TRBJ2-7; D possibly matches TRBD1 or TRBD2 (5 bases each). Trimming removed 6 bases from V and 0 bases from J, with 18 bases in between. The germline V gene has CDR1 MDHEN and CDR2 SYDVKM. CDR3 length: 16 amino acids. The CDR3 bases are TGTGCCAGCAGATCCGGGGCCAGAGGCCTCTCCTACGAGCAGTACTTC. It translates to CASRSGARGLSYEQYF.

For the CDR3, the DNA is TGTGCCAGCAGGATCTTAGCGGGGGACTTTAGTGAGCAGTTCTTC. This sequence encodes CASRILAGDFSEQFF. The chain couples TRBV6-1 to TRBJ2-1; 9 nucleotides agree with TRBD2. Germline trimming cut 6 bases from V and 9 bases from J; bases unmatched to any gene: 12. Germline V gene lookup returns CDR1 MNHNS and CDR2 SASEGT. The CDR3 is made up of 15 amino acids.

The rearrangement joins TRBV10-3 to TRBJ1-5; 7 nucleotides match TRBD1. Germline V gene sequence: CDR1 ENHRY, CDR2 SYGVKD. The CDR3 covers 12 residues. After removal of 6 bases from V and 7 bases from J, the junction contained 3 bases not matched to a gene. This chain's CDR3 is CAIRDRDQPQHF. CDR3 coding DNA: TGTGCCATCAGAGACAGGGACCAGCCCCAGCATTTT.

Comments on this clone: Other nucleotide sequences in the sample specify the same CDR3. The V and J genes are TRBV5-4 and TRBJ1-5; D remains unclear. Germline loops: CDR1 SGHNT, CDR2 YYREEE (reference sequence). Trimming took 0 bases from V and 0 from J, leaving 10 bases between them. This CDR3 spans 16 amino acids. The CDR3: CASSLGGGNSNQPQHF. For the CDR3, the DNA is TGTGCCAGCAGCTTGGGCGGAGGGAATAGCAATCAGCCCCAGCATTTT.

The chain uses TRBV30 and TRBJ1-4; D may be TRBD1 (5 bases). Trimming left V 2 bases short and J 0 bases short, with 13 bases between. CDR3 length: 16 residues. Germline CDR1 GTSNPN, CDR2 SVGIG (reference sequence). The CDR3 spells CAWSRAGIATNEKLFF. CDR3 sequence (DNA): TGTGCCTGGAGTAGGGCAGGGATCGCAACTAATGAAAAACTGTTTTTT.

This chain joins TRBV2 and TRBJ1-2; D is possibly TRBD1 (5 bases). Germline V gene sequence: CDR1 SNHLY, CDR2 FYNNEI. This CDR3 has 14 residues. Trimming took 1 base from V and 6 from J, leaving 12 bases between them. In nucleotides, the CDR3 is TGTGCCAGCAGTGAAGGGGGCCAGGGCCATGGCTACACCTTC. Translating it yields CASSEGGQGHGYTF.